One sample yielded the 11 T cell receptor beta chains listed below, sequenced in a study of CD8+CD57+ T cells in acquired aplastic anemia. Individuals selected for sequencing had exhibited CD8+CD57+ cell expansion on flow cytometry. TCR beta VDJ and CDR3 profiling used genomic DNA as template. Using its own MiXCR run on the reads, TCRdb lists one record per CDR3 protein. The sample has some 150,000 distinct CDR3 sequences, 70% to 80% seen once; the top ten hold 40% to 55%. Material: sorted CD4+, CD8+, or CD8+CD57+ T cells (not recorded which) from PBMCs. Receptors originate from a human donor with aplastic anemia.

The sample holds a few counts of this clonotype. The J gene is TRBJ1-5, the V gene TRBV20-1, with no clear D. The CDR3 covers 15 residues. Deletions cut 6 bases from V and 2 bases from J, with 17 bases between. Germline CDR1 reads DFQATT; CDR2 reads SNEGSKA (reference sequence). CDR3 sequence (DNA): TGCAGTGCCTTAAAGGAGGTACGGGGCAATCAGCCCCAGCATTTT. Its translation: CSALKEVRGNQPQHF.

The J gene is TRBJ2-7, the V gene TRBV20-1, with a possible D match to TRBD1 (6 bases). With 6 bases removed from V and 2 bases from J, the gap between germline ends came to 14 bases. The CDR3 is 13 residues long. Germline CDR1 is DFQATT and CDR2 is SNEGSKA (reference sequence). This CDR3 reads CSALYRDTYEQYF. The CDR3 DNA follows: TGCAGTGCACTTTACCGGGACACCTACGAGCAGTACTTC.

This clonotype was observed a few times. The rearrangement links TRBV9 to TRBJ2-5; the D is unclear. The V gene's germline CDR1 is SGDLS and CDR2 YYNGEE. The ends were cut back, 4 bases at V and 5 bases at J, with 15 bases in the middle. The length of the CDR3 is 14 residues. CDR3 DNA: TGTGCCAGCAGCCCCTATGACGTTCCGGAGACCCAGTACTTC. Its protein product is CASSPYDVPETQYF.

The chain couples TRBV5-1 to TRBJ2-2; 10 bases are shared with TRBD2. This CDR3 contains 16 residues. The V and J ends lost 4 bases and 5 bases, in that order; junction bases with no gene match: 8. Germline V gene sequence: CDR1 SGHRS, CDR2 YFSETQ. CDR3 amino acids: CASSRGTSVGTGELFF. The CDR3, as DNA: TGCGCCAGCAGCCGAGGGACTAGCGTCGGGACCGGGGAGCTGTTTTTT.

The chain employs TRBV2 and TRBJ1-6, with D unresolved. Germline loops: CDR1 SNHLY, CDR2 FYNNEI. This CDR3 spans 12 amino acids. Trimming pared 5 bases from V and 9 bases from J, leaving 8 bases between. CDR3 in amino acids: CASSTLVSPLHF. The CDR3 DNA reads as TGTGCCAGCAGTACACTAGTTTCACCCCTCCACTTT.

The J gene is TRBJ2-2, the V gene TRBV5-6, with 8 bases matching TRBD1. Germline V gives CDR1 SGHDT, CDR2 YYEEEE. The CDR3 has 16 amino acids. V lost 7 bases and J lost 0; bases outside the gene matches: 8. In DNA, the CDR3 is TGTGCCAGCGGCACCCCGGGACAGGCGAACACCGGGGAGCTGTTTTTT. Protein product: CASGTPGQANTGELFF.

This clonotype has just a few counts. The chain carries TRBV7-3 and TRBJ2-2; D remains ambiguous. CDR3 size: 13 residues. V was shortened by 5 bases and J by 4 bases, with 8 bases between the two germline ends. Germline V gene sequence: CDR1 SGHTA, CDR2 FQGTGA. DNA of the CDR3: TGTGCCAGCAGCCCCGAAGGCACCGGGGAGCTGTTTTTT. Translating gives CASSPEGTGELFF.

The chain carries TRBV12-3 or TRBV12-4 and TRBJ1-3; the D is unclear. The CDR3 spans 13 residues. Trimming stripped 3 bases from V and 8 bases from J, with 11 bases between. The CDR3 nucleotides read TGTGCCAGCAGTTTTGAGGCAGCCTACACCATATATTTT. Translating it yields CASSFEAAYTIYF.

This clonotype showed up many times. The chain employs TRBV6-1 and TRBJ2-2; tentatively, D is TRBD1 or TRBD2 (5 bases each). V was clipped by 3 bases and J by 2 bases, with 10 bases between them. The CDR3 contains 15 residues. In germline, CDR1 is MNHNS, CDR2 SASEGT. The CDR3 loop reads CASSDRDLNTGELFF. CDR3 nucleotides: TGTGCCAGCAGTGACCGGGACCTTAACACCGGGGAGCTGTTTTTT.

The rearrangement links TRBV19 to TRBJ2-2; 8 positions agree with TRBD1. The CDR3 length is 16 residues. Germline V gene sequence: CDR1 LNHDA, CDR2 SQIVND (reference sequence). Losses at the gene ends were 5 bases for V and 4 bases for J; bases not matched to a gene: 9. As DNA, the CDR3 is TGTGCCAGTAGTCCCAGGACAGGGACGGGCACCGGGGAGCTGTTTTTT. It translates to CASSPRTGTGTGELFF. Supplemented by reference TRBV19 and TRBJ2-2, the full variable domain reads DGGITQSPKYLFRKEGQNVTLSCEQNLNHDAMYWYRQDPGQGLRLIYYSQIVNDFQKGDIAEGYSVSREKKESFPLTVTSAQKNPTAFYLCASSPRTGTGTGELFFGEGSRLTVL.

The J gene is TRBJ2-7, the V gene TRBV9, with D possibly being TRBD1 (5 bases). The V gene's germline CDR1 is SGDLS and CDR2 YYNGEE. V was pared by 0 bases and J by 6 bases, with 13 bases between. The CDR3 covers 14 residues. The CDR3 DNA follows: TGTGCCAGCAGCGTAGGCAGGGCTGGATGCGAGCAGTACTTC. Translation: CASSVGRAGCEQYF.